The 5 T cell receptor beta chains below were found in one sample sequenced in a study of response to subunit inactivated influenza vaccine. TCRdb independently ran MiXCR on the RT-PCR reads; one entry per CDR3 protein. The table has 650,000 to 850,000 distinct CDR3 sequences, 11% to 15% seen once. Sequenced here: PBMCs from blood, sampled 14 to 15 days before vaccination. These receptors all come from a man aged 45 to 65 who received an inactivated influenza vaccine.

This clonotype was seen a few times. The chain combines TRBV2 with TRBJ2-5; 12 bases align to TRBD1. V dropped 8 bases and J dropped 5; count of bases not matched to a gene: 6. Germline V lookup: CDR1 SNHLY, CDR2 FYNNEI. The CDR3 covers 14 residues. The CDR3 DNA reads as TGTGCCAGCGGGACAGGGGGCTTAGGCGAGACCCAGTACTTC. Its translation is CASGTGGLGETQYF. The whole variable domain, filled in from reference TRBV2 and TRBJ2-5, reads EPEVTQTPSHQVTQMGQEVILRCVPISNHLYFYWYRQILGQKVEFLVSFYNNEISEKSEIFDDQFSVERPDGSNFTLKIRSTKLEDSAMYFCASGTGGLGETQYFGPGTRLLVL.

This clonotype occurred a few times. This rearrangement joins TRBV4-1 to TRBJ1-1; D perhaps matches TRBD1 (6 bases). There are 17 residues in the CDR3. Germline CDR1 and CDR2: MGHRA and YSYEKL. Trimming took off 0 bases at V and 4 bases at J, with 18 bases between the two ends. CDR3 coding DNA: TGCGCCAGCAGCCAAGATCAAGGGGGGGCGGGGGCCACTGAAGCTTTCTTT. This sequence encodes CASSQDQGGAGATEAFF.

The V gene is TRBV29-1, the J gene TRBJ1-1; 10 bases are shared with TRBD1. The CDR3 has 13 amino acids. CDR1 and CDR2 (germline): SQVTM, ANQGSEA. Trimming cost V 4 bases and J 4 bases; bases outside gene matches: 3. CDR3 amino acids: CSVAGQGRTEAFF. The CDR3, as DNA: TGCAGCGTTGCGGGACAGGGGCGCACTGAAGCTTTCTTT.

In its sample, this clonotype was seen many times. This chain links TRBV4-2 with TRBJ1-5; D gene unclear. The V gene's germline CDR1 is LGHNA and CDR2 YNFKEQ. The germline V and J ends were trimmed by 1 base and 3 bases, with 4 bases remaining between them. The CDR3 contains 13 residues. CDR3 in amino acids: CASSQGPNQPQHF. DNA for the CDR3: TGTGCCAGCAGCCAAGGTCCCAATCAGCCCCAGCATTTT.

The CDR3 loop reads CASTTLAKNIQYF. CDR3 coding DNA: TGTGCCAGCACCACACTAGCCAAAAACATTCAGTACTTC. The V call is TRBV28, the J call TRBJ2-4; D gene unclear. Trimming shortened V by 7 bases and J by 0 bases, and 7 bases separated the two germline ends. CDR1 and CDR2 (germline): MDHEN, SYDVKM. This CDR3 spans 13 amino acids.